These 16 T cell receptor beta chains came from one sample sequenced in a study of blood T cell repertoires in COVID-19. This table comes from immunoSEQ multiplex PCR, and its TCRdb copy is limited to in-frame clones, with some not included. The sample holds roughly 250,000 clones, more than 80% seen once. Source material: peripheral blood. These receptors were obtained from a woman aged 40 to 50 with acute or convalescent COVID-19.

The chain uses TRBV29-1 and TRBJ2-3, with D uncertain. Trimming stripped 7 bases from V and 5 bases from J, with 16 bases between. The CDR3 loop spans 13 amino acids. Germline lookup yields CDR1 SQVTM and CDR2 ANQGSEA. CDR3 protein: CSGVPLFEDTQYF. CDR3 bases: TGCAGCGGCGTACCGCTGTTTGAAGATACGCAGTATTTT.

V usage is TRBV30 and J usage is TRBJ2-6; no firm D call. This CDR3 has 13 amino acids. V lost 7 bases to trimming and J lost 0 bases, with 7 bases between them. CDR1 GTSNPN and CDR2 SVGIG come from the germline V gene (reference sequence). The CDR3 is CALQLSGANVLTF. The CDR3 DNA sequence: TGTGCCTTACAGCTCTCTGGGGCCAACGTCCTGACTTTC.

The chain links TRBV2 to TRBJ2-3; D unresolved. Trimming took off 3 bases at V and 4 bases at J, with 8 bases between the two ends. There are 13 residues in the CDR3. CDR1 is SNHLY and CDR2 is FYNNEI in the germline V gene. The CDR3 loop reads CASSDRSADTQYF. CDR3 DNA: TGTGCCAGCAGTGACCGTTCAGCAGATACGCAGTATTTT.

The chain couples TRBV24-1 to TRBJ1-2; tentatively, D is TRBD1 (5 bases). Germline V CDR1 and CDR2: KGHDR, SFDVKD. Trimming shortened V by 2 bases and J by 4 bases, and 13 bases separated the two germline ends. This CDR3 is built from 15 residues. In DNA form, the CDR3 reads TGTGCCACCAGTGATTCGGCAGGGATGCCCTATGGCTACACCTTC. This encodes CATSDSAGMPYGYTF.

This clone has a handful of counts. The same CDR3 also results from other DNA sequences found in this sample. This sequence joins TRBV27 and TRBJ1-2; no definite D call. With 2 bases removed from V and 5 bases from J, the gap between germline ends came to 9 bases. This CDR3 is built from 13 residues. The V gene's germline CDR1 is MNHEY and CDR2 SMNVEV (reference sequence). In DNA form, the CDR3 reads TGTGCCAGCAGTTTAGGTGGCGGTTATGGCTACACCTTC. It yields the protein CASSLGGGYGYTF.

The V call is TRBV24-1, the J call TRBJ1-5, with D perhaps matching TRBD1 (6 bases). Trimming took 7 bases from V and 1 from J, leaving 16 bases between them. Germline V CDR1 and CDR2: KGHDR, SFDVKD. This CDR3 contains 16 residues. DNA of the CDR3: TGTGCCACCAGCGGGGGGGGCGGATTAAGCAATCAGCCCCAGCATTTT. It encodes CATSGGGGLSNQPQHF.

The V and J genes are TRBV18 and TRBJ2-2, with D hard to call. The CDR3 is 14 amino acids. Trimming took off 5 bases at V and 0 bases at J, with 7 bases between the two ends. Germline-derived CDR1 and CDR2 are KGHSH and LQKENI. The CDR3 loop is CASSKSSNTGELFF. CDR3 in DNA: TGTGCCAGCTCAAAAAGCTCGAACACCGGGGAGCTGTTTTTT.

The chain carries TRBV5-5 and TRBJ1-1; a weak D match, TRBD1 (5 bases). CDR1 is SGHKS and CDR2 is YYEKEE in the germline V gene (reference sequence). V dropped 0 bases and J dropped 10 bases, with 10 bases sitting between them. The CDR3 spans 12 residues. The CDR3 spells CASSLETGGAFF. The CDR3 nucleotides are TGTGCCAGCAGCTTGGAAACAGGTGGAGCTTTCTTT.

This clone showed up just once. The rearrangement joins TRBV6-5 to TRBJ1-1; maybe TRBD1 (5 bases). The length of the CDR3 is 12 residues. V was shortened by 6 bases and J by 1 base, with 6 bases between the two germline ends. CDR1 is MNHEY and CDR2 is SVGAGI in the germline V gene. CDR3 sequence: CASRGQNTEAFF. The CDR3 coding sequence is TGTGCCAGCAGAGGACAGAACACTGAAGCTTTCTTT.

This chain joins TRBV5-1 and TRBJ1-3; 7 bases agree with TRBD1. The germline V gene has CDR1 SGHRS and CDR2 YFSETQ. Unmatched junction bases numbered 8, after V lost 3 bases and J lost 2 bases. CDR3 size: 16 residues. This chain's CDR3 is CASSSNPGTAGNTIYF. The CDR3 DNA reads as TGCGCCAGCAGCTCCAATCCGGGGACAGCTGGAAACACCATATATTTT. Using reference TRBV5-1 and TRBJ1-3 for the parts outside the CDR3, the full variable domain is KAGVTQTPRYLIKTRGQQVTLSCSPISGHRSVSWYQQTPGQGLQFLFEYFSETQRNKGNFPGRFSGRQFSNSRSEMNVSTLELGDSALYLCASSSNPGTAGNTIYFGEGSWLTVV.

This chain links TRBV9 with TRBJ1-2, with 8 bases that match TRBD1. The germline V gene encodes CDR1 SGDLS and CDR2 YYNGEE. The trim removed 3 bases at V and 4 bases at J, leaving 5 bases unmatched. This CDR3 has 14 amino acids. The CDR3 coding sequence is TGTGCCAGCAGCGATGACAGGGGTTCCTATGGCTACACCTTC. It translates to CASSDDRGSYGYTF.

The gene calls are TRBV5-1 and TRBJ1-1; a possible D gene is TRBD1 (6 bases). The germline gives CDR1 SGHRS, CDR2 YFSETQ. The CDR3 spans 14 residues. Trimming removed 1 base from V and 7 bases from J, with 14 bases in between. In DNA, the CDR3 is TGCGCCAGCAGCTTGAGCGGCAGGGGTTATGAAGCTTTCTTT. Protein product: CASSLSGRGYEAFF.

The chain combines TRBV6-1 with TRBJ1-1; D call uncertain. CDR1 and CDR2 from the germline V gene are MNHNS and SASEGT. Trimming removed 1 base from V and 4 bases from J, with 13 bases in between. The CDR3 totals 15 residues. The CDR3 bases are TGTGCCAGCAGTGAAGTTCGGCAGGTCATCACTGAAGCTTTCTTT. It yields the protein CASSEVRQVITEAFF.

The genes are TRBV19 and TRBJ1-1, with D tentatively TRBD1 (5 bases). CDR1 LNHDA and CDR2 SQIVND come from the germline V gene (reference sequence). CDR3 size: 14 residues. V gave up 3 bases and J gave up 2 bases, with 10 bases separating them. In nucleotides, the CDR3 is TGTGCCAGTAGTATGGGGCTAGAAAACACTGAAGCTTTCTTT. Translated, it gives CASSMGLENTEAFF.

J is TRBJ2-7 and V is TRBV27; 8 positions agree with TRBD1. Germline loops: CDR1 MNHEY, CDR2 SMNVEV (reference sequence). The CDR3 totals 12 residues. The junction had 4 bases not matched to a gene; V was cut back by 6 bases and J by 6 bases. The CDR3 reads CASRSTGGEQYV. The CDR3 nucleotides read TGTGCCAGCAGATCAACAGGGGGCGAGCAGTACGTC.

The chain uses TRBV6-4 and TRBJ1-6; 7 bases map to TRBD1. Germline-derived CDR1 and CDR2 are MRHNA and SNTAGT. The CDR3 spans 13 residues. Trimming removed 2 bases from V and 9 bases from J; junction bases left unmatched: 1. The CDR3 is CASSDRQGSPLHF. DNA of the CDR3: TGTGCCAGCAGTGACAGACAGGGTTCACCCCTCCACTTT.